These T cell receptor beta chains were read from a single sample in a study of blood T cell repertoires in COVID-19. Sequencing used immunoSEQ multiplex PCR; TCRdb keeps in-frame clones, though not all of them. The top ten hold 7% to 9% of the sample, which has fewer than 250,000 clones, around 86% seen once. Sequences were obtained from PBMCs or T cells enriched from blood (not recorded which). The receptors shown here come from a man under 40 in a cohort exposed to, infected with or recovered from COVID-19 (not recorded which). CDR3s include the opening cysteine and the closing phenylalanine or tryptophan. The order of the fields is D gene, J gene, clone size, V gene, CDR3 DNA, CDR3 protein. D genes are given only for firm matches. Not every row has a clone size; where given, it reads once, few, many or a size class.

NA | TRBJ1-3 | NA | TRBV11-2 | TGTGCCAGCAGCTTAGGGGGGGTCAGAAACACCATATATTTT | CASSLGGVRNTIYF
NA | TRBJ1-2 | NA | TRBV15 | TGTGCCACCAGCAGAGATCGGGGGAGGGGCCTGGGCTACACCTTC | CATSRDRGRGLGYTF
NA | TRBJ1-2 | NA | TRBV5-1 | TGCGCCAGCAGCGCCGGGACTTCAAACTATGGCTACACCTTC | CASSAGTSNYGYTF
TRBD1 | TRBJ2-7 | NA | TRBV6-1 | TGTGCCAGCAGTGATGGCGGGACAGGGTCCTACGAGCAGTACTTC | CASSDGGTGSYEQYF
TRBD1 | TRBJ2-7 | NA | TRBV5-1 | TGCGCCAGCAGCTTGGCCCGGGACAGGGTTTACGAGCAGTACTTC | CASSLARDRVYEQYF
NA | TRBJ2-5 | NA | TRBV28 | TGTGCCAGCAGTTCCGTCCCCCTCCAAGAGACCCAGTACTTC | CASSSVPLQETQYF
TRBD2 | TRBJ2-3 | few | TRBV6-2/TRBV6-3 | TGTGCCAGCAGCACGCCTAGCGGGGGATTGGGAGATACGCAGTATTTT | CASSTPSGGLGDTQYF
NA | TRBJ2-7 | NA | TRBV12-3/TRBV12-4 | TGTGCCAGCAGTGAGGGGGCCTACGAGCAGTACTTC | CASSEGAYEQYF
NA | TRBJ1-6 | NA | TRBV27 | TGTGCCAGCAGTTCGCGGGCTTTTGGTTCACCCCTCCACTTT | CASSSRAFGSPLHF
NA | TRBJ2-1 | NA | TRBV16 | TGTGCCAGCAGCCAATCAGCTGGGGGAGGTAATGAGCAGTTCTTC | CASSQSAGGGNEQFF